This T cell receptor beta chain was recovered during a study of T cells in Graves' hyperthyroidism and ophthalmopathy. The table lists this clonotype with a few counts. The antigen remains undetermined. Amplified TCR beta CDR3 regions derived from RNA transcripts. The HTBI primer set was used in a first-round RT-PCR of the TCR CDR3. TCRdb redid the calling of the multiplex PCR reads with MiXCR, one entry per CDR3 protein. The profile shows around 600,000 distinct CDR3 sequences, about 14% of them singletons. The CDR3 totals 14 residues. Trimming cost V 0 bases and J 2 bases, with 7 bases left between them. Germline V gene lookup returns CDR1 SGDLS and CDR2 YYNGEE. Regarding the study as a whole: Blood held most thyroid clonotypes expanded above 0.001 frequency. Ophthalmopathy onset followed model prediction by a median around 6.6 months.

For ophthalmopathy patients, the Clinical Activity Score was at least 3 and the NOSPECS grade at least 4; duration was under 3 months. Exclusion of patients followed from uncontrolled infection, other autoimmune disease, pregnancy or lactation. The sequence came from a woman aged 45 to 65 with Graves' ophthalmopathy. The sequenced sample consisted of blood. The chain uses TRBV9 and TRBJ2-3; D is unclear. CDR3 DNA: TGTGCCAGCAGCGTAGACTATAACACAGATACGCAGTATTTT. Translating it yields CASSVDYNTDTQYF.